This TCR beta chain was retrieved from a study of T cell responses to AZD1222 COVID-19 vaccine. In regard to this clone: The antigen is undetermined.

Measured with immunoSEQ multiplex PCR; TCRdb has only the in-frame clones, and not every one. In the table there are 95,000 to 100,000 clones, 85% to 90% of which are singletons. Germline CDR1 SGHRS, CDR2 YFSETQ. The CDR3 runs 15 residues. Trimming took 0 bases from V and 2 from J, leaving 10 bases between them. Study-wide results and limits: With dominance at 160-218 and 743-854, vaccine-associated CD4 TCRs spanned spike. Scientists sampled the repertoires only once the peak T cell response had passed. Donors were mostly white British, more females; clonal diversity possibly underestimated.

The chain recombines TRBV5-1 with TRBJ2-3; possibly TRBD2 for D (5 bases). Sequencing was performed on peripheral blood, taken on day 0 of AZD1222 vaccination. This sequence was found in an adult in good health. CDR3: CASSLGPGNTDTQYF. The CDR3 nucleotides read TGCGCCAGCAGCTTGGGACCGGGAAACACAGATACGCAGTATTTT.